Detailed here is one TCR beta chain. Both 60 Vbeta primers and 13 Jbeta primers went into the PCR. Only in-frame clones appear in the TCRdb table, and some are missing; sequencing was by immunoSEQ multiplex PCR. The sample lists about 62,000 clones, under 80% seen once, with 5.4% in the top ten. The entry originates in a study of cytomegalovirus exposure and HLA in healthy donors. Trimming cost V 5 bases and J 3 bases; bases outside gene matches: 15. Germline CDR1 SGHAT, CDR2 FQNNGV. The length of the CDR3 is 18 residues. The sequencing input was PBMCs. The V and J genes are TRBV11-2 and TRBJ2-1; 8 nucleotides align to TRBD2. The receptor was isolated from a woman in her twenties or thirties in good health and CMV-seronegative. DNA of the CDR3: TGTGCCAGCAGCCCCTTCGGGGGTACTAGCGGCCTCTACAATGAGCAGTTCTTC. Translating gives CASSPFGGTSGLYNEQFF.